Below, 19 T cell receptor beta chains from the same sample are listed, as sequenced in a study of CXCR3-negative and CXCR3-positive naive CD8 T cells. Notes on the study in general: The study found more hydrophobic TRB CDR3s in CXCR3-positive naive cells than in CXCR3-negative naive cells.

Which antigens these TCRs recognize remains unknown. Preparation of TRB cDNA libraries relied on 5' RACE carrying UMI labels. TCRdb re-called the 5' RACE reads, yielding one record per CDR3 amino acid sequence without DNA. The table lists some 50,000 distinct CDR3 sequences, with 0.55% to 0.6% in the top ten. The sample consisted of naive CXCR3+ CD8+ T cells from blood. Indicated subset: CD45RO-CCR7+CD27+CD95- naive CD8+ T cells expressing CXCR3 (TNR3+). All receptors derive from a human donor in good health. Some clones in this sample may be carry-over from other donors' samples.

The chain is built from TRBV4-3 and TRBJ1-2. CDR3 length equals 16 residues. Looked up from germline, CDR1 is LGHNA and CDR2 is YSLEER. The CDR3 spells CASSQIIGDPNYGYTF.

V gene TRBV28 combines with J gene TRBJ2-7; checking the TCRdb D call of TRBD1 is not possible without DNA. The CDR3 extends over 17 amino acids. Germline V CDR1 and CDR2: MDHEN, SYDVKM. Here the CDR3 reads CASSRDRGRPGGYEQYF.

This chain's CDR3 is CSVVGPPGTGRPYEQYF. The rearrangement links TRBV29-1 to TRBJ2-7; TCRdb picks TRBD1, but there is no DNA to check that call. Germline-derived CDR1 and CDR2 are SQVTM and ANQGSEA. The CDR3 sequence is 17 residues long.

This chain connects TRBV29-1 to TRBJ1-3. Germline CDR1 and CDR2: SQVTM and ANQGSEA. The CDR3 has 14 amino acids. CDR3 residues: CSVELPSSGNTIYF.

The chain joins TRBV10-3 to TRBJ2-5. This CDR3 contains 14 residues. CDR1 is ENHRY and CDR2 is SYGVKD in the germline V gene. This CDR3 is CAISESAQSETQYF.

The chain combines TRBV12-3 or TRBV12-4 with TRBJ2-7. The CDR3 covers 12 residues. CDR3: CASSLLGNEQYF.

This chain uses TRBV28 with TRBJ1-4; the D call of TRBD1 rests on TCRdb alone, since no DNA is present to check it. Germline CDR1 is MDHEN and CDR2 is SYDVKM. CDR3 length: 15 residues. This CDR3 is CASSLSGAVAEKLFF.

This chain connects TRBV19 to TRBJ1-3. Germline CDR1 and CDR2: LNHDA and SQIVND (reference sequence). The CDR3 is 16 residues long. CDR3: CASSIGEPSSGNTIYF.

The V call is TRBV3-1, the J call TRBJ1-2; the D call of TRBD1 rests on TCRdb alone, since no DNA is present to check it. The CDR3 extends over 16 amino acids. CDR1 is LGHDT and CDR2 is YNNKEL in the germline V gene (reference sequence). The CDR3 spells CASSPQTGIIFYGYTF.

This CDR3 is CASSPGTGTTDTQYF. The chain recombines TRBV7-9 with TRBJ2-3; without DNA, the TCRdb call of TRBD1 cannot be checked. Germline lookup yields CDR1 SEHNR and CDR2 FQNEAQ (reference sequence). The CDR3 is made up of 15 amino acids.

The chain employs TRBV6-9 and TRBJ2-7; lacking DNA, the TRBD1 call made by TCRdb goes unchecked. Germline values: CDR1 MNHGY, CDR2 SVAAGI. CDR3 length equals 15 residues. CDR3 residues: CASRPGQGISYEQYF.

The V gene is TRBV12-3 or TRBV12-4, the J gene TRBJ1-4; the TCRdb D gene call, TRBD1, has no DNA to confirm it. This CDR3 has 15 amino acids. This chain's CDR3 is CASTPFGRGQEKLFF.

CDR3 residues: CASSPGAMGTQYF. The chain combines TRBV27 with TRBJ2-3; the TCRdb D gene call, TRBD1, has no DNA to confirm it. The CDR3 consists of 13 residues. The V gene's germline CDR1 is MNHEY and CDR2 SMNVEV (reference sequence).

The chain links TRBV19 to TRBJ2-3. Germline V gene sequence: CDR1 LNHDA, CDR2 SQIVND (reference sequence). CDR3 size: 15 residues. CDR3 residues: CASSTGLTSTDTPYF.

The rearrangement joins TRBV7-9 to TRBJ2-1; with no DNA, the TCRdb D assignment of TRBD1 cannot be verified. Per the germline V gene, CDR1 is SEHNR and CDR2 is FQNEAQ (reference sequence). The CDR3 covers 15 residues. CDR3 loop: CAGSPRDRGFNEQFF.

The rearrangement uses TRBV5-1 and TRBJ2-7; the D gene TCRdb calls, TRBD1, cannot be checked with no DNA. Germline CDR1 reads SGHRS; CDR2 reads YFSETQ. The CDR3 sequence is 16 residues long. The CDR3 reads CASSLVGGQSSYEQYF.

The chain links TRBV10-3 to TRBJ2-3; TCRdb proposes TRBD2, but this gene call is untestable without DNA. CDR1 and CDR2 (germline): ENHRY, SYGVKD. The CDR3 loop spans 17 amino acids. CDR3 region: CAISESKLAGSTDTQYF.

This sequence joins TRBV2 and TRBJ2-7. Germline-derived CDR1 and CDR2 are SNHLY and FYNNEI. There are 14 residues in the CDR3. CDR3 loop: CASIGPRNRYEQYF. Looking up the rest from reference TRBV2 and TRBJ2-7 gives the full variable domain: EPEVTQTPSHQVTQMGQEVILRCVPISNHLYFYWYRQILGQKVEFLVSFYNNEISEKSEIFDDQFSVERPDGSNFTLKIRSTKLEDSAMYFCASIGPRNRYEQYFGPGTRLTVT.

The V and J genes are TRBV6-2 or TRBV6-3 and TRBJ1-1; as DNA is missing, the TRBD1 call by TCRdb cannot be tested. The V gene's germline CDR1 is MNHEY and CDR2 SVGEGT. The CDR3 has 19 amino acids. The CDR3 reads CASSLLAHGTGTLNTEAFF.